This record looks at one T cell receptor beta chain sequence and its context. Its antigen is not identified. Germline CDR1 reads GTSNPN; CDR2 reads SVGIG (reference sequence). There are 13 residues in the CDR3. With 1 base removed from V and 3 bases from J, the gap between germline ends came to 7 bases. The study ran its PCR with 60 Vbeta and 13 Jbeta primers. The method was immunoSEQ multiplex PCR; TCRdb's version includes in-frame clones alone and lacks a portion of them. The data hold some 150,000 clones, with roughly 70% observed a single time. The sample originates from a study of cytomegalovirus exposure and HLA in healthy donors. Study information: The early release's HLA-typed donors yielded 80 million to 95 million unique TCRs. Genetic ancestry analysis placed around four fifths of the 410 or so donors that were genotyped in the Caucasian-associated cluster. Whole-study findings and limits: It was assumed in the presence/absence analyses that sequencing depth was roughly uniform across donors. Available immune exposure information covered CMV serostatus only.

The sample taken for sequencing was PBMCs. The TCR sequence derives from a woman in her 30s in good health and CMV-seronegative. J is TRBJ1-5 and V is TRBV30, with TRBD1 as a possible D gene (5 bases). The CDR3 loop is CAWSGQNNQPQHF. DNA for the CDR3: TGTGCCTGGAGTGGACAGAACAATCAGCCCCAGCATTTT. Variable domain in full (rest from reference TRBV30 and TRBJ1-5): SQTIHQWPATLVQPVGSPLSLECTVEGTSNPNLYWYRQAAGRGLQLLFYSVGIGQISSEVPQNLSASRPQDRQFILSSKKLLLSDSGFYLCAWSGQNNQPQHFGDGTRLSIL.